Listed below are T cell receptor beta chains from one sample, sequenced in a study of cytomegalovirus exposure and HLA in healthy donors. Some clones are missing from TCRdb's copy, which holds only in-frame ones; the method was immunoSEQ multiplex PCR. The top ten hold 1.5% to 2.5% of the sample, which has approximately 300,000 clones, just under 85% seen once. Sequencing used PBMCs. The source is a woman between 35 and 50 years old in good health and CMV-seropositive. CDR3s include the opening cysteine and the closing phenylalanine or tryptophan. The D gene is left open where the match is weak. Clone size is given for some rows only: seen once, a few or many times, or a class if the clone is expanded.

length	D	size	V	J	CDR3	DNA
13	TRBD1	few	TRBV19	TRBJ2-7	CASSWTGGYEQYF	TGTGCCAGTAGTTGGACAGGGGGTTACGAGCAGTACTTC
15	TRBD2	-	TRBV27	TRBJ2-4	CASTSGTSGRNIQYF	TGTGCCAGCACATCCGGGACTAGCGGGAGAAACATTCAGTACTTC
13	-	-	TRBV28	TRBJ2-1	CASSLVSYNEQFF	TGTGCCAGCAGTCTAGTTTCCTACAATGAGCAGTTCTTC
15	TRBD2	few	TRBV5-8	TRBJ2-1	CASIHSGRARNEQFF	TGTGCCAGCATCCACAGCGGGAGGGCCAGGAATGAGCAGTTCTTC
15	-	-	TRBV13	TRBJ2-3	CASSLAGKGTDTQYF	TGTGCCAGCAGCTTGGCGGGGAAGGGCACAGATACGCAGTATTTT
14	-	-	TRBV30	TRBJ1-5	CAWSRQAGNQPQHF	TGTGCCTGGAGTCGACAGGCGGGCAATCAGCCCCAGCATTTT
13	-	-	TRBV19	TRBJ1-2	CASSPDSIYGYTF	TGTGCCAGTAGTCCCGACAGCATCTATGGCTACACCTTC
13	-	-	TRBV10-3	TRBJ1-2	CAISEESRNGYTF	TGTGCCATCAGTGAGGAAAGCCGTAATGGCTACACCTTC
14	-	-	TRBV18	TRBJ1-1	CASSPGRQYTEAFF	TGTGCCAGCTCACCGGGTCGACAGTATACTGAAGCTTTCTTT
12	-	-	TRBV29-1	TRBJ1-3	CSAGDSGNTIYF	TGCAGCGCAGGGGACTCTGGAAACACCATATATTTT
15	-	-	TRBV27	TRBJ2-3	CASRSTLARTDTQYF	TGTGCCAGCAGAAGCACACTAGCACGCACAGATACGCAGTATTTT